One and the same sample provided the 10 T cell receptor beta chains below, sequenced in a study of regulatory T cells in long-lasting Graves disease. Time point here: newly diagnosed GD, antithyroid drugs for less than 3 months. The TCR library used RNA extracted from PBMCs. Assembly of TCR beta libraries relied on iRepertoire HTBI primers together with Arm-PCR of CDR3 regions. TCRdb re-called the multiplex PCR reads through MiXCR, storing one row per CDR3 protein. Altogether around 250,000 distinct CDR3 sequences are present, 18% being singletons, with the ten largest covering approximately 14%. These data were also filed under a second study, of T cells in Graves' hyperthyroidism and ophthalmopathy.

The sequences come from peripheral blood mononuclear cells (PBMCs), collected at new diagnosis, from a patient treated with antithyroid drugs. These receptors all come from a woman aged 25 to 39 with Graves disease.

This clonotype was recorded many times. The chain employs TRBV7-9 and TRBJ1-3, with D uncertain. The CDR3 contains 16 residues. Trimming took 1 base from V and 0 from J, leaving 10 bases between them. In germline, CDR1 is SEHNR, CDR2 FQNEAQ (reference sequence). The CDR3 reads CASSLVAGPSGNTIYF. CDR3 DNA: TGTGCCAGCAGCTTAGTAGCTGGACCCTCTGGAAACACCATATATTTT. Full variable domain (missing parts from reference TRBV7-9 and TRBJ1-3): DTGVSQNPRHKITKRGQNVTFRCDPISEHNRLYWYRQTLGQGPEFLTYFQNEAQLEKSRLLSDRFSAERPKGSFSTLEIQRTEQGDSAMYLCASSLVAGPSGNTIYFGEGSWLTVV.

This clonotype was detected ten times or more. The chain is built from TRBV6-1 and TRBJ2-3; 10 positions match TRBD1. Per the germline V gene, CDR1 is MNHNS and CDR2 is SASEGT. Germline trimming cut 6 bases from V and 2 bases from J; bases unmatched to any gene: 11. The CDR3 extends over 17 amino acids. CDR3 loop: CASSERTGGLATDTQYF. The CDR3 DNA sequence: TGTGCCAGCAGCGAGCGGACAGGGGGTCTTGCCACAGATACGCAGTATTTT.

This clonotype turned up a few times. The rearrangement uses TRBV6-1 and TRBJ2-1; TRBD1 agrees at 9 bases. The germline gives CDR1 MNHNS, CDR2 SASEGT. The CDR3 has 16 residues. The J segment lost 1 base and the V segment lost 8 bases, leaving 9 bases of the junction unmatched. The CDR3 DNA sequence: TGTGCCAGCTCTCTCCGGACAGGGGTTTCCTACAATGAGCAGTTCTTC. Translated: CASSLRTGVSYNEQFF.

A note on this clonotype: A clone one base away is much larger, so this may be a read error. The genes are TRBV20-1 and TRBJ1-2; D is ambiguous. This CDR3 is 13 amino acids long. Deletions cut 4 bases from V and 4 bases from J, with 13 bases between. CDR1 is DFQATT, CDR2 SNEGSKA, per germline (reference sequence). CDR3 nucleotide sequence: TGCAGTGCTACCGAAACGGGCGGCTATGGCTACACCTTC. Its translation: CSATETGGYGYTF.

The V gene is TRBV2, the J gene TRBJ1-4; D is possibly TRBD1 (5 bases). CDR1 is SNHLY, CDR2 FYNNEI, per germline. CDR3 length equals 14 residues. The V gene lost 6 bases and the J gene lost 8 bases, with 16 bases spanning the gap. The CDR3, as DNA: TGTGCCAGCAGCCTACTCGGGGGGTACGAAAAACTGTTTTTT. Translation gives CASSLLGGYEKLFF. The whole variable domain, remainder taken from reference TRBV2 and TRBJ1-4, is EPEVTQTPSHQVTQMGQEVILRCVPISNHLYFYWYRQILGQKVEFLVSFYNNEISEKSEIFDDQFSVERPDGSNFTLKIRSTKLEDSAMYFCASSLLGGYEKLFFGSGTQLSVL.

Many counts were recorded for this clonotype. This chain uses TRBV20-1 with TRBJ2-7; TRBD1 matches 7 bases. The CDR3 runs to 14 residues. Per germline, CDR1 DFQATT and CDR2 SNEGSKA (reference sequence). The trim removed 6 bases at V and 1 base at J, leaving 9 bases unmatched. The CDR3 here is CSAAGTVRSYEQYF. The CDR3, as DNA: TGCAGTGCCGCTGGGACAGTTCGTTCCTACGAGCAGTACTTC.

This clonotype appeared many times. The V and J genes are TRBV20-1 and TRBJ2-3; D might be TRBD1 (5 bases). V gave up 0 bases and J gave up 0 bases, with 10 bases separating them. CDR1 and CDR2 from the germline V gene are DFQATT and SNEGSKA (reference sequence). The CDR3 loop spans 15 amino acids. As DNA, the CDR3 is TGCAGTGCTAGAGATCAGGGCAGAAGCACAGATACGCAGTATTTT. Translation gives CSARDQGRSTDTQYF.

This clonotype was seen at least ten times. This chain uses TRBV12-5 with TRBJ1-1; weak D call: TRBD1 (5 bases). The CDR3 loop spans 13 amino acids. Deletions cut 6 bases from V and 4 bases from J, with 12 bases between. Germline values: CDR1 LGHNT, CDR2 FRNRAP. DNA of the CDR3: TGTGCTAGTGGGGGGGGGGGGGGCACTGAAGCTTTCTTT. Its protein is CASGGGGGTEAFF.

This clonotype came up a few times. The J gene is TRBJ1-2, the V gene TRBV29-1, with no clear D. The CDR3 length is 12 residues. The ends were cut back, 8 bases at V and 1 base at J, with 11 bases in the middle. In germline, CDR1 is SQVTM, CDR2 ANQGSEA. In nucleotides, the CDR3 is TGCAGCTTAAGAGACGGTAACTATGGCTACACCTTC. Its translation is CSLRDGNYGYTF.

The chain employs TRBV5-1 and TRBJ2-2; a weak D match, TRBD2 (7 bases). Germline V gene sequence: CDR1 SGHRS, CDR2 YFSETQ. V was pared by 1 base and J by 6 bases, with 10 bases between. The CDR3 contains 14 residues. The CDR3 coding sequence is TGCGCCAGCAGCTTGACAGGGAGGGCCGGGGAGCTGTTTTTT. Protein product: CASSLTGRAGELFF.